This TCR beta chain was observed in a study of blood T cells in healthy people across ages. This CDR3 is 16 amino acids long. Germline V gene data show CDR1 as SGHTA and CDR2 as FQGNSA. Between the trimmed V and J ends, which lost 3 bases and 6 bases, there was a span of 19 bases. Details on this clonotype: Its antigen is as yet unknown.

A second PCR, run for roughly 7 to 12 cycles, used a sample-barcoded 5' primer plus a J-beta primer mix. TCRdb re-called the 5' RACE reads with MiXCR, one entry per CDR3 protein. The sample has 1.2 million to 1.5 million distinct CDR3 sequences; roughly 60% are singletons. Notes on the study in general: Naive T cell percentage showed a strong correlation with TCR beta diversity. The diversity estimates, figures obtained from one million T cells, were considered underestimates.

Sequencing used blood. This receptor was taken from a young man in good health. The V call is TRBV7-2, the J call TRBJ2-3; the D gene is possibly TRBD1 (6 bases). Here the CDR3 reads CASSFGERGSTDTQYF. The CDR3, as DNA: TGTGCCAGCAGCTTCGGGGAGAGGGGGTCCACTGATACGCAGTATTTT.